This is a list of T cell receptor beta chains from one sample in a study of intratumoral heterogeneity in liver cancer. Some clones are missing from TCRdb's copy, which holds only in-frame ones; the method was immunoSEQ multiplex PCR. This sample has 20,000 to 25,000 clones, with roughly 66% found just once. Here the sequenced sample was tumor-adjacent normal tissue, taken before any cancer treatment. The receptors stem from a woman in her 70s with hepatocellular carcinoma. The CDR3 runs from the conserved cysteine through the conserved F or W. The order of the fields is clone size, D gene, V gene, J gene, CDR3 DNA, CDR3 protein. The D gene is left open where the match is weak. Clone size appears in some rows only: once, few, many, or a class for an expanded clone.

abundance: -
d_gene: -
v_gene: TRBV18
j_gene: TRBJ2-5
CDR3nt: TGTGCCAGCTCACCCGGGGCCCAAGAGACCCAGTACTTC
CDR3aa: CASSPGAQETQYF

abundance: -
d_gene: -
v_gene: TRBV3-1/TRBV3-2
j_gene: TRBJ1-4
CDR3nt: TGTGCCAGCAGCCAAGCACCCCCCGTCGTACTGTTTTTT
CDR3aa: CASSQAPPVVLFF

abundance: -
d_gene: -
v_gene: TRBV5-1
j_gene: TRBJ1-2
CDR3nt: TGCGCCAGCAGCCCGGGACGGGCCTCGTTCTATGGCTACACCTTC
CDR3aa: CASSPGRASFYGYTF

abundance: -
d_gene: -
v_gene: TRBV7-9
j_gene: TRBJ1-1
CDR3nt: TGTGCCAGCAGCTTAGGGTTTTCGAACACTGAAGCTTTCTTT
CDR3aa: CASSLGFSNTEAFF

abundance: -
d_gene: -
v_gene: TRBV24-1
j_gene: TRBJ1-2
CDR3nt: TGTGCCACCAGTGACCAGGGAGCCTATGGCTACACCTTC
CDR3aa: CATSDQGAYGYTF

abundance: -
d_gene: -
v_gene: TRBV7-3
j_gene: TRBJ1-6
CDR3nt: TGTGCCAGCAGCTTTCAGGGGCAGAATTCACCCCTCCACTTT
CDR3aa: CASSFQGQNSPLHF

abundance: -
d_gene: -
v_gene: TRBV9
j_gene: TRBJ2-1
CDR3nt: TGTGCCAGCAGCGTAGAACCATCGTTGGAGCAGTTCTTC
CDR3aa: CASSVEPSLEQFF

abundance: once
d_gene: TRBD1
v_gene: TRBV19
j_gene: TRBJ2-1
CDR3nt: TGTGCCAGTAGTATCCCTCGGGACAGTTATTACAATGAGCAGTTCTTC
CDR3aa: CASSIPRDSYYNEQFF

abundance: once
d_gene: -
v_gene: TRBV19
j_gene: TRBJ2-3
CDR3nt: TGTGCCAGTAGTATAGGGCCGAACCTGGGGGATACGCAGTATTTT
CDR3aa: CASSIGPNLGDTQYF

abundance: -
d_gene: -
v_gene: TRBV7-9
j_gene: TRBJ1-1
CDR3nt: TGTGCCAGCAGCGAAGCGCAGAACACTGAAGCTTTCTTT
CDR3aa: CASSEAQNTEAFF

abundance: -
d_gene: -
v_gene: TRBV5-1
j_gene: TRBJ1-1
CDR3nt: TGCGCCAGCAGCTTGGGACAGAAAAACACTGAAGCTTTCTTT
CDR3aa: CASSLGQKNTEAFF

abundance: -
d_gene: -
v_gene: TRBV6-1
j_gene: TRBJ2-7
CDR3nt: TGTGCCAGCAGTGAAACCCTCCAGGGTGTCGGGTACTTC
CDR3aa: CASSETLQGVGYF

abundance: -
d_gene: -
v_gene: TRBV9
j_gene: TRBJ2-6
CDR3nt: TGTGCCAGCAGCTTACACAGGGACTCTGGGGCCAACGTCCTGACTTTC
CDR3aa: CASSLHRDSGANVLTF

abundance: -
d_gene: TRBD2
v_gene: TRBV13
j_gene: TRBJ2-1
CDR3nt: TGTGCCAGCAACCCAAGCGGGAGGGCCGACAATGAGCAGTTCTTC
CDR3aa: CASNPSGRADNEQFF

abundance: -
d_gene: -
v_gene: TRBV9
j_gene: TRBJ1-4
CDR3nt: TGTGCCAGCAGCGTAGGTCCCGCAACTAATGAAAAACTGTTTTTT
CDR3aa: CASSVGPATNEKLFF

abundance: -
d_gene: -
v_gene: TRBV30
j_gene: TRBJ1-1
CDR3nt: TGTGCCTGGAGTGTATCCGTGAACACTGAAGCTTTCTTT
CDR3aa: CAWSVSVNTEAFF

abundance: -
d_gene: -
v_gene: TRBV6-5
j_gene: TRBJ2-7
CDR3nt: TGTGCCAGCAGTAAACCGGGGCTCCCCTACGAGCAGTACTTC
CDR3aa: CASSKPGLPYEQYF

abundance: -
d_gene: -
v_gene: TRBV30
j_gene: TRBJ1-2
CDR3nt: TGTGCCTGGAGTGTCCCCCCGACTAACTATGGCTACACCTTC
CDR3aa: CAWSVPPTNYGYTF

abundance: -
d_gene: -
v_gene: TRBV28
j_gene: TRBJ2-5
CDR3nt: TGTGCCAGCCACAGGGCTTTGGAGACCCAGTACTTC
CDR3aa: CASHRALETQYF

abundance: -
d_gene: -
v_gene: TRBV28
j_gene: TRBJ1-3
CDR3nt: TGTGCCAGCAGTTCCCGAGGCGACAGATACTCTGGAAACACCATATATTTT
CDR3aa: CASSSRGDRYSGNTIYF

abundance: once
d_gene: -
v_gene: TRBV7-3
j_gene: TRBJ2-2
CDR3nt: TGTGCCAGCGGGAGGCAGGGTGGCACCGGGGAGCTGTTTTTT
CDR3aa: CASGRQGGTGELFF

abundance: -
d_gene: TRBD2
v_gene: TRBV5-1
j_gene: TRBJ2-1
CDR3nt: TGCGCCAGCAGCTTGGACCCTAGCGGATACAATGAGCAGTTCTTC
CDR3aa: CASSLDPSGYNEQFF

abundance: -
d_gene: -
v_gene: TRBV6-5
j_gene: TRBJ1-2
CDR3nt: TGTGCCAGCAGCCGAATCGCGGGGTCCTATGGCTACACCTTC
CDR3aa: CASSRIAGSYGYTF

abundance: -
d_gene: TRBD1
v_gene: TRBV5-6
j_gene: TRBJ2-7
CDR3nt: TGTGCCAGCAGCTTGGCCGCGGGGACAGGGGGCAGTGAGCAGTACTTC
CDR3aa: CASSLAAGTGGSEQYF

abundance: -
d_gene: -
v_gene: TRBV3-1/TRBV3-2
j_gene: TRBJ2-1
CDR3nt: TGTGCCAGCAGCCAAGGAGGAACCTCCAATGAGCAGTTCTTC
CDR3aa: CASSQGGTSNEQFF

abundance: -
d_gene: -
v_gene: TRBV4-2
j_gene: TRBJ2-4
CDR3nt: TGTGCCAGCAGCCAACGACGGGACTTCGTAGCCAAAAACATTCAGTACTTC
CDR3aa: CASSQRRDFVAKNIQYF

abundance: -
d_gene: TRBD2
v_gene: TRBV11-3
j_gene: TRBJ2-1
CDR3nt: TGTGCCAGCAGCTTAATTGCTAGCGGGAGAGGTGAGCAGTTCTTC
CDR3aa: CASSLIASGRGEQFF